The sequence of this TCR beta chain was determined in a study of blood T cells in healthy people across ages (dated by TCRdb to between 2014 and 2016). About the full investigation: In model experiments, template switching captured about one uniquely barcoded TCR beta cDNA molecule for every two T cells. To track age-related changes in TCR beta repertoire diversity, the study relied on deep sequencing normalized with unique cDNA molecular identifiers. The donors were split into four age groups: young (average roughly 15 years), middle-aged (around 37), aged (over 55) and long-lived (roughly 86). Two additional independent replicas of 1 million unique cDNA reads from the same blood draw were analyzed for two donors (one aged 18 to 30 and one aged 80 or older).

Library preparation was by 5' RACE. Instrument on record: Illumina HiSeq 2500. A second PCR of about 7 to 12 cycles was performed with a sample-barcoded 5' primer and a J-beta primer mix. A unique molecular identifier was introduced onto each TCR beta cDNA molecule by a template-switch 5' adaptor carrying 12 random nucleotides. At least 2.5 million CDR3-containing paired-end reads were obtained from each sample. First-strand cDNA synthesis was performed from all RNA using the Mint cDNA synthesis kit, with priming by a TRBC-specific oligonucleotide. Following uracil-DNA glycosylase treatment, a first 18-cycle PCR with universal primers M1SS and BC2_uni_R was performed on all cDNA. In the original analysis: Normalization of each sample was performed by random selection of 1 million high-quality reads, each carrying a distinct molecular identifier. Instead of being binned into consensus sequences, reads that shared molecular identifiers were thrown out. MiTCR, run with a Q25 quality threshold and the strictest error-elimination algorithm, handled CDR3 identification, clonotype clustering and error correction. A nonparametric unseen species model using Euler transformation provided a lower-bound estimate of total TCR beta diversity. TCRdb cleaned the public reads at Q25 with fastp, built clones with MiXCR and kept in-frame beta chains. Rows with one shared CDR3 protein collapse into an entry with the most common genes and DNA. The V and J calls and clone size are TCRdb's, not the authors'. Here the sample has roughly 500,000 distinct CDR3 sequences; more than 20% occur a single time. The ten most abundant clones make up less than 9% of the sample.

The donors were under 40 Caucasian individuals from Russia, aged 6 to 90 years, who were systemically healthy. Roughly 11 milliliters of peripheral blood were drawn from each donor into EDTA-treated Vacutainer tubes. Ficoll-Paque density-gradient centrifugation was used to isolate PBMCs, with at least 7 million obtained per sample. Trizol reagent was used to extract total RNA from PBMCs, with at least 6 micrograms per sample. Naive CD45RAhigh/CD27high T cell percentages were measured by flow cytometry on a PBMC aliquot from every donor. What the study reported, not specific to this receptor: As age increased, observed TCR beta diversity per million T cells dropped in a roughly linear way, and a significant reduction was already evident by age around 41. Total diversity estimates from one million sequenced T cells were considered lower bounds and underestimates. Since profiling was done on bulk unsorted PBMCs, naive and antigen-experienced compartments could not be conclusively compared. Because the CMV infection status of the donors was unknown, age-related changes in expanded clonotypes may potentially have been confounded. Compared with the aged group, more naive CD4+ T cells, fewer expanded clones and increased TCR diversity were shown by the long-lived group, suggesting age selection. There was a strong correlation between observed TCR beta diversity and the percentage of naive T cells measured by flow cytometry.

This clonotype came up a few times. Its target antigen remains unknown. Qualities for individual bases were not recorded, and no much larger clone is one base off. This same sample was also taken into another study, of T cells of mothers and their children. As that second paper reports: Donors were nine systemically healthy Caucasian individuals: three mothers and their six children. cDNA synthesis consumed the entire amount of extracted RNA, loaded at roughly 1.5 ug RNA in each 15 ul reaction. In the second PCR, the M1S primer introduced both the sample barcodes and 2-4 random nucleotides. Over 8 million TCR beta CDR3 reads came from each mother, compared with 3.3 million or so reads from each child. Thymic selection shapes the output of TCR recombination in a similar way in related and unrelated pairs, and inherited differences have a minor effect. Normalized repertoire overlap in related mother-child pairs was always slightly higher than in unrelated mother-child pairs, but the difference was never significant. With a sensitivity of approximately 96 clones per million clonotypes, no persistent microchimeric T cell clones were detected. In the study, deep NGS was used to compare the TCR beta repertoires of mothers and children, and features distinguishing related mother-child pairs from unrelated individuals were sought. The mean age was roughly 36 +/- 4 years for the mothers and about 12 +/- 4 years for the children. After adapter ligation with NEBNext reagents, the libraries were sequenced on Illumina HiSeq 2000 with 100+100 nt paired-end reads. To prevent cross-contamination, the mother and child libraries were prepared a month apart and were sequenced in separate runs. For each donor, between roughly 500,000 and 2,200,000 distinct TCR beta clonotypes were identified. Naive TCR beta clonotypes were estimated from low-frequency clonotypes matched to each donor's FACS-determined naive share, without sorting.

The sequencing input was blood. This receptor was identified in a boy aged 5 to 17 in good health.

The bases read TGTGCCAGCAGTCTACGATCAGGGCGCCTTAGCACAGATACGCAGTATTTT. Protein translation: CASSLRSGRLSTDTQYF. The rearranged segments are TRBV6-2 or TRBV6-3 and TRBJ2-3; the best D guess is TRBD1, with 5 bases matching. V lost 5 bases and J lost 0 bases; the stretch between them is 18 bases long. The CDR3 spans 17 residues, from the cysteine through the phenylalanine. Of all the DNA, just the CDR3 is kept, 51 bases in frame from base 1. CDR1 and CDR2, looked up from the germline V gene, are MNHEY and SVGEGT.